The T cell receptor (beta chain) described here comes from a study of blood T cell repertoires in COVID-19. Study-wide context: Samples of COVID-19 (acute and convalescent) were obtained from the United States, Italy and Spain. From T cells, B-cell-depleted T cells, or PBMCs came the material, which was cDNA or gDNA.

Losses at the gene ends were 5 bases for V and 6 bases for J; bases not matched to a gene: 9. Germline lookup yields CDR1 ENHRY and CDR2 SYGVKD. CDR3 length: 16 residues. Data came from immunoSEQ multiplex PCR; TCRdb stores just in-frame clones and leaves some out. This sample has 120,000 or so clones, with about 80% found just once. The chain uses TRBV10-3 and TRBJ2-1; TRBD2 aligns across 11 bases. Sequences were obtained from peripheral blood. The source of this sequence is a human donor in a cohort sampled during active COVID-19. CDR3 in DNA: TGTGCCATCAGTAGATCGATGCTAGCGGGAGGCAATGAGCAGTTCTTC. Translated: CAISRSMLAGGNEQFF.